The 23 T cell receptor beta chains presented below share a single source sample, sequenced in a study of regulatory T cells in long-lasting Graves disease. For TCR beta, libraries came from iRepertoire HTBI primers and Arm-PCR of CDR3 regions. MiXCR, applied by TCRdb to the multiplex PCR reads, yields one record per CDR3 protein. This repertoire shows 500,000 to 800,000 distinct CDR3 sequences, around 30% found once; its top ten account for about two fifths. Time point: persistent/refractory GD, antithyroid drugs over 5 years with positive TRAb. PBMC RNA was the source of the TCR library. Sequencing was performed on peripheral blood mononuclear cells (PBMCs), taken when the disease was refractory, from a patient treated with antithyroid drugs. Receptors were obtained from a female donor with Graves disease.

For the CDR3, the DNA is TGCAGTGCTTCCTCCCTAGCGGTCGGCAAGCAGTACTTC. This codes for CSASSLAVGKQYF. The chain employs TRBV20-1 and TRBJ2-7, with TRBD2 identical over 7 bases. The junction had 12 bases not matched to a gene; V was cut back by 5 bases and J by 8 bases. Germline V gene lookup returns CDR1 DFQATT and CDR2 SNEGSKA (reference sequence). The CDR3 runs to 13 residues.

This clonotype was recorded a few times. Germline is not matched at one junction end, which may reflect a read error. V is TRBV11-2 and J is TRBJ2-7; TRBD1 agrees at 7 bases. The germline V gene has CDR1 SGHAT and CDR2 FQNNGV. The CDR3 sequence is 15 residues long. For the CDR3, the DNA is TGTACCAGCAGCTTAGTGGCAGGGGGTCCCTACGAGCAGTACTTC. It translates to CTSSLVAGGPYEQYF.

The chain recombines TRBV12-3 or TRBV12-4 with TRBJ2-7; a weak D match, TRBD2 (5 bases). The CDR3 is 14 residues long. Trimming pared 5 bases from V and 5 bases from J, leaving 16 bases between. The chain's CDR3 is CASSGVSFGDEQYF. The CDR3 DNA reads TGTGCCAGCAGTGGGGTATCTTTCGGGGACGAGCAGTACTTC.

The V and J genes are TRBV12-3 or TRBV12-4 and TRBJ1-3, with no clear D. The V and J ends lost 10 bases and 1 base respectively, with 11 bases between them. This CDR3 is 13 amino acids long. CDR3 sequence reads: CATKERSGNTIYF. In DNA form, the CDR3 reads TGTGCCACCAAGGAGCGGTCTGGAAACACCATATATTTT.

The chain employs TRBV15 and TRBJ1-4; TRBD1 is a possible D gene (5 bases). CDR3 size: 15 residues. V was pared by 6 bases and J by 0 bases, with 11 bases between. The germline V gene has CDR1 LNHNV and CDR2 YYDKDF (reference sequence). This chain's CDR3 is CATSKDSATNEKLFF. The CDR3 DNA follows: TGTGCCACCAGTAAAGACAGTGCAACTAATGAAAAACTGTTTTTT.

There are many counts of this clonotype. The chain uses TRBV2 and TRBJ1-4; D may be TRBD1 (5 bases). This CDR3 comprises 13 residues. V lost 7 bases, J lost 5 bases, and 11 bases lay in between. Germline assignment: CDR1 SNHLY and CDR2 FYNNEI. This CDR3 is CASKGRVNEKLFF. DNA for the CDR3: TGTGCCAGCAAGGGCAGGGTAAATGAAAAACTGTTTTTT.

This clonotype was seen a few times. The genes are TRBV6-5 and TRBJ1-4, with 8 bases fitting TRBD1. Germline CDR1 is MNHEY and CDR2 is SVGAGI. The CDR3 runs 14 residues. The V segment lost 2 bases and the J segment 8 bases; nucleotides outside the gene matches: 4. The chain's CDR3 is CASSYGQGWEKLFF. The CDR3 DNA reads as TGTGCCAGCAGTTACGGACAGGGCTGGGAAAAACTGTTTTTT.

The chain couples TRBV19 to TRBJ2-2, with TRBD1 matching over 11 bases. Germline values: CDR1 LNHDA, CDR2 SQIVND (reference sequence). The CDR3 runs to 18 residues. V shed 6 bases, J shed 1 base, and the junction held 10 bases outside the gene matches. CDR3 protein: CASRGRTGGPENTGELFF. CDR3 nucleotide sequence: TGTGCCAGTAGGGGAAGGACAGGGGGCCCCGAGAACACCGGGGAGCTGTTTTTT.

This clonotype has just a few counts. The CDR3 loop reads CSARVGLAGGQYF. In DNA, the CDR3 is TGCAGTGCTAGGGTGGGACTAGCGGGAGGGCAGTACTTC. The chain uses TRBV20-1 and TRBJ2-7; 15 bases fit TRBD2. There are 13 residues in the CDR3. Germline lookup yields CDR1 DFQATT and CDR2 SNEGSKA (reference sequence). Germline trimming cut 3 bases from V and 9 bases from J; bases unmatched to any gene: 3.

V usage is TRBV20-1 and J usage is TRBJ2-5, with TRBD1 as a possible D gene (5 bases). The germline V gene encodes CDR1 DFQATT and CDR2 SNEGSKA (reference sequence). V gave up 0 bases and J gave up 7 bases, with 15 bases separating them. This CDR3 is built from 14 residues. DNA of the CDR3: TGCAGTGCTAGAGATTCGAGGAGTAGGGGGACCCAGTACTTC. Protein: CSARDSRSRGTQYF.

This clonotype was counted between two and nine times. V usage is TRBV28 and J usage is TRBJ1-4; no clear D. Trimming took off 5 bases at V and 7 bases at J, with 11 bases between the two ends. There are 13 residues in the CDR3. Germline loops: CDR1 MDHEN, CDR2 SYDVKM. The CDR3 loop is CASSTSRVEKLFF. The CDR3 nucleotides read TGTGCCAGCAGTACTTCACGGGTTGAAAAACTGTTTTTT.

The V gene is TRBV14, the J gene TRBJ1-1, with D maybe TRBD1 (5 bases). There are 14 residues in the CDR3. Germline values: CDR1 SGHDN, CDR2 FVKESK. V lost 0 bases to trimming and J lost 5 bases, with 10 bases between them. The CDR3 sequence is CASSQDQGWTEAFF. The CDR3 DNA reads as TGTGCCAGCAGCCAAGATCAGGGATGGACTGAAGCTTTCTTT.

This clonotype showed up just a few times. The rearrangement joins TRBV14 to TRBJ1-3; D gene unclear. The CDR3 extends over 16 amino acids. Germline CDR1 is SGHDN and CDR2 is FVKESK. Trimming took 4 bases from V and 3 from J, leaving 16 bases between them. The CDR3 loop reads CASSRTPGANGNTIYF. As DNA, the CDR3 is TGTGCCAGCAGCCGCACCCCGGGCGCCAATGGAAACACCATATATTTT.

The chain combines TRBV6-2 or TRBV6-3 with TRBJ2-7; D is unclear. The CDR3 extends over 13 amino acids. Germline-derived CDR1 and CDR2 are MNHEY and SVGEGT. V was pared by 2 bases and J by 4 bases, with 9 bases between. CDR3 residues: CASSYLQNYEQYF. The CDR3 DNA sequence: TGTGCCAGCAGTTACCTACAGAATTACGAGCAGTACTTC.

The chain has TRBV11-2 and TRBJ2-5; a weak D match, TRBD2 (6 bases). CDR1 and CDR2 from the germline V gene are SGHAT and FQNNGV. The CDR3 totals 17 residues. The V and J ends lost 1 base and 2 bases respectively, with 17 bases between them. CDR3 amino acids: CASSLGSRWGEQETQYF. CDR3 sequence (DNA): TGTGCCAGCAGCTTAGGGTCTAGGTGGGGGGAGCAAGAGACCCAGTACTTC.

At least ten counts were recorded for this clonotype. The V and J genes are TRBV28 and TRBJ1-1; D perhaps matches TRBD1 (5 bases). The ends were cut back, 8 bases at V and 1 base at J, with 14 bases in the middle. Germline CDR1 MDHEN, CDR2 SYDVKM. CDR3 size: 14 residues. The CDR3 here is CASGSTAANTEAFF. CDR3 in DNA: TGTGCCAGCGGGTCGACAGCCGCGAACACTGAAGCTTTCTTT. Complete variable domain (other parts from reference TRBV28 and TRBJ1-1): DVKVTQSSRYLVKRTGEKVFLECVQDMDHENMFWYRQDPGLGLRLIYFSYDVKMKEKGDIPEGYSVSREKKERFSLILESASTNQTSMYLCASGSTAANTEAFFGQGTRLTVV.

CDR3 nucleotides: TGCGCCAGCAGCTTGGCCGACAGGGGGCATTCACCCCTCCACTTT. This encodes CASSLADRGHSPLHF. The rearrangement joins TRBV5-1 to TRBJ1-6, with 10 positions matching TRBD1. V lost 0 bases and J lost 8; bases outside the gene matches: 2. The CDR3 loop spans 15 amino acids. Germline-derived CDR1 and CDR2 are SGHRS and YFSETQ.

The gene calls are TRBV9 and TRBJ2-1; 11 nucleotides align to TRBD1. The V segment lost 3 bases and the J segment 8 bases; nucleotides outside the gene matches: 7. Germline V gene sequence: CDR1 SGDLS, CDR2 YYNGEE. The CDR3 totals 15 residues. The CDR3 sequence is CASSAGQGVTYEQFF. The CDR3 DNA is TGTGCCAGCAGCGCGGGACAGGGGGTTACATATGAGCAGTTCTTC.

The CDR3 protein is CASSDRGDQPQHF. The CDR3 DNA follows: TGTGCCAGCAGTGACAGGGGGGATCAGCCCCAGCATTTT. V is TRBV2 and J is TRBJ1-5; TRBD1 matches 7 bases. Germline trimming cut 3 bases from V and 5 bases from J; bases unmatched to any gene: 1. The CDR3 extends over 13 amino acids. Per germline, CDR1 SNHLY and CDR2 FYNNEI.

This sequence joins TRBV12-5 and TRBJ1-2; D remains unclear. Germline lookup yields CDR1 LGHNT and CDR2 FRNRAP. V was cut by 6 bases and J by 8 bases, with 22 bases left in between. The CDR3 runs 15 residues. The CDR3 DNA is TGTGCTAGTGGCCAATCCGGGTTCCGAGGCGGAGGCTACACCTTC. Amino acids: CASGQSGFRGGGYTF.

The chain carries TRBV5-1 and TRBJ2-5; TRBD2 matches at 10 bases. Germline CDR1 is SGHRS and CDR2 is YFSETQ. This CDR3 is built from 16 residues. V was clipped by 3 bases and J by 1 base; unmatched bases: 6. CDR3 in DNA: TGCGCCAGCAGCTCGGAGGGGACTAGCGTCCAAGAGACCCAGTACTTC. Protein: CASSSEGTSVQETQYF.

The gene calls are TRBV5-6 and TRBJ2-7; a possible D gene is TRBD2 (6 bases). CDR1 is SGHDT, CDR2 YYEEEE, per germline. There are 15 residues in the CDR3. Trimming removed 4 bases at V and 4 bases at J, with 18 bases between. As DNA, the CDR3 is TGTGCCAGCAGCCCGTCATTTGTAGCGGTTTACGAGCAGTACTTC. It yields the protein CASSPSFVAVYEQYF.

The rearrangement links TRBV20-1 to TRBJ1-3; unclear D gene. CDR1 is DFQATT, CDR2 SNEGSKA, per germline (reference sequence). Trimming removed 4 bases from V and 0 bases from J, with 10 bases in between. CDR3 length equals 14 residues. The CDR3, as DNA: TGCAGTGCTACGGCCGCAAGCTCTGGAAACACCATATATTTT. Amino acids: CSATAASSGNTIYF.